These 12 T cell receptor beta chains came from one sample sequenced in a study of shared clonotypes between healthy human individuals. Generated by immunoSEQ multiplex PCR, the TCRdb table keeps only in-frame clones and is missing some. The repertoire holds around 480,000 clones, with over 75% as singletons. Material for sequencing was PBMCs. These receptors were collected from a woman between 35 and 50 years old in good health. Some clones in this sample may be carry-over from other donors' samples.

The chain carries TRBV4-1 and TRBJ2-7; 7 positions match TRBD1. This CDR3 has 16 residues. Trimming took 2 bases from V and 1 from J; bases not matched to a gene: 8. CDR1 and CDR2 (germline): MGHRA, YSYEKL. The DNA of the CDR3 is TGCGCCAGCAGCCAATCCCCCGGGACAGATTCCTACGAGCAGTACTTC. Residues: CASSQSPGTDSYEQYF.

Remarks on this clone: One end of the junction does not line up with germline, which may come from a read error. This chain connects TRBV7-7 to TRBJ1-2; possible D gene TRBD1, 6 bases. Per germline, CDR1 SSHAT and CDR2 FNYEAQ (reference sequence). The CDR3 totals 16 residues. The CDR3 nucleotides are TGTGCTAGCAGCTTGGGGACACCCGAATGTAACTATGGCTACACCTTC. Protein: CASSLGTPECNYGYTF.

The chain carries TRBV4-1 and TRBJ2-7; D gene uncertain. The CDR3 is 14 amino acids. Trimming cost V 0 bases and J 4 bases, with 10 bases left between them. Germline loops: CDR1 MGHRA, CDR2 YSYEKL. The CDR3 spells CASSQDARRYEQYF. The CDR3 nucleotides read TGCGCCAGCAGCCAAGATGCGAGACGATACGAGCAGTACTTC.

The chain combines TRBV14 with TRBJ1-2; TRBD1 agrees at 7 bases. V lost 1 base to trimming and J lost 3 bases; unmatched junction nucleotides: 5. The V gene's germline CDR1 is SGHDN and CDR2 FVKESK. The CDR3 totals 15 residues. DNA of the CDR3: TGTGCCAGCAGCCAAGGACAGGGTGGGGACTATGGCTACACCTTC. This encodes CASSQGQGGDYGYTF. Supplemented by reference TRBV14 and TRBJ1-2, the full variable domain reads EAGVTQFPSHSVIEKGQTVTLRCDPISGHDNLYWYRRVMGKEIKFLLHFVKESKQDESGMPNNRFLAERTGGTYSTLKVQPAELEDSGVYFCASSQGQGGDYGYTFGSGTRLTVV.

This chain uses TRBV7-2 with TRBJ2-1; D remains ambiguous. CDR3 length: 14 amino acids. Trimming pared 5 bases from V and 6 bases from J, leaving 14 bases between. Looked up from germline, CDR1 is SGHTA and CDR2 is FQGNSA. In nucleotides, the CDR3 is TGTGCCAGCAGCCCCTATATGGTTTCCAATGAGCAGTTCTTC. Its protein product is CASSPYMVSNEQFF.

The chain uses TRBV5-1 and TRBJ1-4; 8 bases align to TRBD1. CDR3 length equals 14 residues. Germline CDR1 is SGHRS and CDR2 is YFSETQ. V was pared by 4 bases and J by 7 bases, with 6 bases of the junction left unmatched. The CDR3 coding sequence is TGCGCCAGCAGCGGACAGGGCGTTGGTGAAAAACTGTTTTTT. Protein sequence: CASSGQGVGEKLFF.

The V gene is TRBV7-9, the J gene TRBJ2-5; 9 positions agree with TRBD1. The CDR3 covers 14 residues. Trimming took 5 bases from V and 5 from J; bases not matched to a gene: 6. Germline CDR1 and CDR2: SEHNR and FQNEAQ (reference sequence). The CDR3 DNA sequence: TGTGCCAGCAGCAGAACGACAGGGGGTGAGACCCAGTACTTC. It translates to CASSRTTGGETQYF.

This chain joins TRBV30 and TRBJ1-6, with a possible D match to TRBD1 (6 bases). Trimming took 3 bases from V and 2 from J, leaving 14 bases between them. The germline V gene has CDR1 GTSNPN and CDR2 SVGIG (reference sequence). This CDR3 comprises 16 residues. The CDR3 protein is CAWREQGFTYNSPLHF. Written as DNA, the CDR3 is TGTGCCTGGAGGGAACAGGGATTCACCTATAATTCACCCCTCCACTTT.

The V and J genes are TRBV5-1 and TRBJ2-1; D possibly uses TRBD1 or TRBD2 (5 bases each). The CDR3 loop spans 15 amino acids. Trimming cost V 4 bases and J 2 bases, with 13 bases left between them. Per the germline V gene, CDR1 is SGHRS and CDR2 is YFSETQ. The CDR3 protein is CASSPEGPTYNEQFF. CDR3 sequence (DNA): TGCGCCAGCAGCCCAGAGGGACCTACCTACAATGAGCAGTTCTTC.

This clone was counted only a few times. This chain connects TRBV28 to TRBJ1-1; TRBD1 aligns across 9 bases. There are 17 residues in the CDR3. V lost 4 bases and J lost 2; bases outside the gene matches: 11. Germline CDR1 reads MDHEN; CDR2 reads SYDVKM. The CDR3 loop is CASSSYARTGANTEAFF. CDR3 in DNA: TGTGCCAGCAGTTCCTACGCCCGGACAGGGGCAAACACTGAAGCTTTCTTT.

The chain combines TRBV29-1 with TRBJ1-2, with 7 bases aligning to TRBD1. The CDR3 spans 15 residues. V gave up 0 bases and J gave up 8 bases; unmatched junction bases: 12. Per the germline V gene, CDR1 is SQVTM and CDR2 is ANQGSEA. The CDR3 DNA is TGCAGCGTTGAAGACCTGACAGGGAACAGACTCGGCTACACCTTC. This codes for CSVEDLTGNRLGYTF. Together with reference TRBV29-1 and TRBJ1-2, the CDR3 gives the full variable domain: SAVISQKPSRDICQRGTSLTIQCQVDSQVTMMFWYRQQPGQSLTLIATANQGSEATYESGFVIDKFPISRPNLTFSTLTVSNMSPEDSSIYLCSVEDLTGNRLGYTFGSGTRLTVV.

The chain is built from TRBV19 and TRBJ2-2; possibly TRBD2 for D (5 bases). This CDR3 has 15 residues. CDR1 and CDR2 from the germline V gene are LNHDA and SQIVND (reference sequence). Trimming cost V 5 bases and J 8 bases, with 18 bases left between them. CDR3 loop: CASSDDGRERGELFF. The CDR3 nucleotides are TGTGCCAGTAGTGATGATGGGAGAGAGAGGGGGGAGCTGTTTTTT.